A single sample gave rise to the 10 T cell receptor beta chains below, sequenced in a study of shared clonotypes between healthy human individuals (dated by TCRdb to about 2020). To prepare the library, the immunoSEQ multiplex PCR assay was applied. Imported from immuneACCESS, the table was reduced by TCRdb to in-frame sequences with V and J called. These copies leave out some clones; in studies compared against another copy, an unresolved V gene accounts for under half, and the cause of the remainder is not known. In this sample the table shows 550,000 to 600,000 clones, around three quarters of which occur a single time. About 11% of the sample is in the top ten clones. Source material: PBMCs. The receptors were sampled from a woman aged 40 to 50 in good health. Some clones in this sample may be carry-over from other donors' samples.

The sample holds one count of this clone. The rearrangement joins TRBV7-8 to TRBJ2-5; D gene ambiguous. V shed 1 base and J shed 5 bases, with 8 bases lying between them. The CDR3 has 13 amino acids. Looked up from germline, CDR1 is SGHVS and CDR2 is FQNEAQ. Here the CDR3 reads CASSLGSRETQYF. For the CDR3, the DNA is TGTGCCAGCAGCTTAGGGAGTCGGGAGACCCAGTACTTC.

The chain is built from TRBV7-9 and TRBJ2-1, with D uncertain. Germline lookup yields CDR1 SEHNR and CDR2 FQNEAQ (reference sequence). V was shortened by 3 bases and J by 1 base, with 13 bases between the two germline ends. The CDR3 consists of 16 residues. This chain's CDR3 is CASSFGRDSSYNEQFF. In DNA, the CDR3 is TGTGCCAGCAGCTTTGGTAGGGATTCTTCCTACAATGAGCAGTTCTTC.

This chain uses TRBV18 with TRBJ2-4; 9 positions agree with TRBD1. Germline CDR1 reads KGHSH; CDR2 reads LQKENI. Trimming removed 6 bases from V and 6 bases from J; junction bases left unmatched: 15. The CDR3 consists of 17 residues. The DNA for the CDR3 is TGTGCCAGCTCGCTTTTGGGGACAGGGCAATTGGGAAACATTCAGTACTTC. Translation gives CASSLLGTGQLGNIQYF.

The chain recombines TRBV11-1 with TRBJ2-1; TRBD2 matches at 7 bases. Germline CDR1 is SGHAT and CDR2 is FQDESV (reference sequence). V shed 5 bases, J shed 4 bases, and the junction held 11 bases outside the gene matches. The CDR3 totals 16 residues. The CDR3 nucleotides read TGTGCCAGCAGCCCCAGGACCAGCGGGGCATACAATGAGCAGTTCTTC. Amino acids: CASSPRTSGAYNEQFF.

The V call is TRBV18, the J call TRBJ2-7; tentative D call: TRBD2 (5 bases). Germline lookup yields CDR1 KGHSH and CDR2 LQKENI. The CDR3 spans 13 residues. Trimming shortened V by 5 bases and J by 7 bases, and 15 bases separated the two germline ends. CDR3 sequence (DNA): TGTGCCAGCTCAGTAATAGGTCGGGGTGAGCAGTACTTC. Amino acids: CASSVIGRGEQYF.

This clone was detected once. The V and J genes are TRBV27 and TRBJ2-7; D perhaps matches TRBD2 (6 bases). The CDR3 runs to 15 residues. CDR1 is MNHEY and CDR2 is SMNVEV in the germline V gene (reference sequence). V lost 6 bases to trimming and J lost 0 bases, with 15 bases between them. DNA of the CDR3: TGTGCCAGCAGCCGTTGGGGCGGGACCTCCTACGAGCAGTACTTC. It translates to CASSRWGGTSYEQYF.

With respect to this clone: A much larger clone lies a single base off, so this may be a read error. Other DNA sequences in the sample encode the same CDR3. This sequence joins TRBV5-4 and TRBJ1-1; D unresolved. The CDR3 loop spans 16 amino acids. The V gene's germline CDR1 is SGHNT and CDR2 YYREEE (reference sequence). This CDR3 reads CASSLSFLTFNTEAFF. The CDR3 bases are TGTGCCAGCAGCTTGAGTTTTCTCACATTCAACACCGAAGCTTTCTTT.

In the case of this clone: This may come from a read error, since a much larger clone is one base off. This specimen includes other DNA sequences encoding the same CDR3. The rearrangement links TRBV4-3 to TRBJ1-1; D is ambiguous. This CDR3 comprises 14 residues. CDR1 is LGHNA and CDR2 is YSLEER in the germline V gene. CDR3 sequence: CASSQVGWNTEAFF. In nucleotides, the CDR3 is TGCGCCAGCAGCCAAGTGGGGTGGAACACTGAAGCTTTCTTC.

The gene calls are TRBV7-2 and TRBJ2-5; D unclear. The CDR3 spans 15 residues. Germline assignment: CDR1 SGHTA and CDR2 FQGNSA. V lost 5 bases and J 3 bases, leaving 16 bases between the germline ends. The CDR3 is CASSHTWAEEETQYF. The CDR3, as DNA: TGTGCCAGCAGCCATACATGGGCTGAGGAAGAGACCCAGTACTTC.

The chain joins TRBV30 to TRBJ1-5; 7 bases line up with TRBD1. This CDR3 is built from 14 residues. CDR1 and CDR2 from the germline V gene are GTSNPN and SVGIG (reference sequence). Trimming took 2 bases from V and 2 from J; bases not matched to a gene: 3. The CDR3 DNA follows: TGTGCCTGGAGTTCGCAGGGGGGCAATCAGCCCCAGCATTTT. Encoded protein: CAWSSQGGNQPQHF.